Listed here is a single T cell receptor (beta chain). The entry originates in a study of T cells in Graves' hyperthyroidism and ophthalmopathy. Amplification targeted TCR beta CDR3 regions from RNA transcripts. The primer set for the first-round RT-PCR of the TCR CDR3 was HTBI. TCRdb redid the calling of the multiplex PCR reads with MiXCR, one entry per CDR3 protein. Here the sample spans approximately 430,000 distinct CDR3 sequences, roughly 14% being singletons. Germline CDR1 is WNHNN and CDR2 is SYGVQD (reference sequence). V was clipped by 10 bases and J by 0 bases, with 10 bases between them. There are 13 residues in the CDR3.

The V gene is TRBV10-1, the J gene TRBJ1-5; D gene unclear. The sequencing sample was made of blood. The receptor was derived from a man aged 18-30 years with Graves' ophthalmopathy. In DNA form, the CDR3 reads TGCGCCACCCAACGGGATAGCAATCAGCCCCAGCATTTT. It encodes CATQRDSNQPQHF.